These T cell receptor beta chains were read from a single sample in a study of naive and memory T cell subsets. TCRdb passed the UMI-ligation and nested PCR reads through MiXCR, listing each CDR3 protein once. The sample holds some 87,000 distinct CDR3 sequences; about 7% are singletons and the top ten take 1.5% to 2%. The specimen was central memory CD4+ T cells from blood. Source of these receptors: a human donor in good health. Both conserved end residues are trimmed from each CDR3. The order of the fields is V gene, J gene, CDR3 protein.

V: TRBV29-1; J: TRBJ1-2; CDR3: SVDAGTGPTNYGYT
V: TRBV4-1; J: TRBJ2-7; CDR3: ASSQVSLAGGPYEQY
V: TRBV30; J: TRBJ2-5; CDR3: AWSANQETQY
V: TRBV5-1; J: TRBJ1-1; CDR3: ASSLLGVDTEAF
V: TRBV20-1; J: TRBJ2-1; CDR3: SATSGAWNEQF
V: TRBV5-1; J: TRBJ1-6; CDR3: ASSYPGQTSPLH
V: TRBV4-3; J: TRBJ2-6; CDR3: ASSQFGGSGANVLT
V: TRBV27; J: TRBJ1-5; CDR3: ASSTPRGGTRPQH
V: TRBV5-4; J: TRBJ2-7; CDR3: ASSTPGTGFYEQY
V: TRBV11-3; J: TRBJ1-4; CDR3: ASSSLPGQGSSNEKLF
V: TRBV4-2; J: TRBJ2-1; CDR3: ASSPPSRYGGGNEQF
V: TRBV4-2; J: TRBJ2-1; CDR3: ASSQRPSGSYEQF
V: TRBV12-3/TRBV12-4; J: TRBJ2-7; CDR3: ASSLNRAFYEQY
V: TRBV2; J: TRBJ1-5; CDR3: ASSGYGTGRNQPQH
V: TRBV5-4; J: TRBJ1-6; CDR3: ASSLSGQLNSPLH
V: TRBV6-1; J: TRBJ1-5; CDR3: ASTGGVDNQPQH
V: TRBV19; J: TRBJ2-7; CDR3: ASSIPGDSYEQY
V: TRBV7-8; J: TRBJ2-5; CDR3: ASSFTRQVQETQY
V: TRBV7-2; J: TRBJ2-7; CDR3: ASSLGVSEYEQY
V: TRBV29-1; J: TRBJ1-3; CDR3: SVGTGVSGNTIY
V: TRBV7-6; J: TRBJ2-1; CDR3: ASSLGGLAGGPYEQF
V: TRBV12-3/TRBV12-4; J: TRBJ2-6; CDR3: ASSFQGKGANVLT
V: TRBV3-1; J: TRBJ1-3; CDR3: ASSLGAGNTIY
V: TRBV11-2; J: TRBJ2-3; CDR3: ASRTWGRDSGTDTQY
V: TRBV18; J: TRBJ2-3; CDR3: ASSGLAGRTDTQY
V: TRBV10-3; J: TRBJ2-1; CDR3: AISPAGVTNEQF
V: TRBV12-3/TRBV12-4; J: TRBJ2-1; CDR3: ASSLIGQGGHNEQF
V: TRBV20-1; J: TRBJ1-2; CDR3: SARTGGDYGYT
V: TRBV12-3/TRBV12-4; J: TRBJ1-1; CDR3: ASRPQAGTANTEAF